Below, one T cell receptor beta chain is given with its context. These data are taken from a study of blood T cell repertoires in COVID-19. Study-wide background: Researchers got acute and convalescent COVID-19 samples from the United States, Italy and Spain. The cDNA or gDNA used as material had been derived from T cells, B-cell-depleted T cells, or PBMCs.

In germline, CDR1 is LNHDA, CDR2 SQIVND (reference sequence). J was trimmed by 0 bases and V by 6 bases; bases with no gene match: 9. CDR3 size: 16 residues. In the original analysis: Amplification with reference gene primers provided the estimates of nucleated cell counts. Sequencing was performed with immunoSEQ multiplex PCR; in TCRdb, only in-frame clones are kept and a portion is missing. Clone size and V and J calls were adopted from that table, with D and trimming inferred from the DNA. The table shows about 40,000 clones, with 87% occurring only once. Sequenced input: peripheral blood. The sequence was obtained from an elderly woman with active COVID-19. V usage is TRBV19 and J usage is TRBJ1-1, with 8 nucleotides matching TRBD1. For the CDR3, the DNA is TGTGCCAGTAGCAGGGGGCGAAAAGTCGTGAACACTGAAGCTTTCTTT. Residues: CASSRGRKVVNTEAFF.